Described below is a single TCR beta chain sequence and its context. Its matching antigen is unknown. The CDR3 runs to 14 residues. V lost 5 bases and J lost 2, with 13 bases in between. In germline, CDR1 is SEHNR, CDR2 FQNEAQ (reference sequence). Repertoires were generated with immunoSEQ multiplex PCR, while TCRdb's copy carries only in-frame clones and drops some. Of tens of thousands of clones listed, 89% are singletons. The sample belongs to a study of T cell responses to AZD1222 COVID-19 vaccine. Second-dose intervals near 4 or 12 weeks were combined. General study points: Spike-specific TCR depth and breadth grew after two AZD1222 doses.

The TCR sequence derives from an adult who received the AZD1222 COVID-19 vaccine. Specimen: peripheral blood, collected 28 days after the second AZD1222 dose. The rearrangement links TRBV7-9 to TRBJ2-7; the D is unclear. CDR3 nucleotides: TGTGCCAGCAGCACTACCGCGCTACCCTACGAGCAGTACTTC. Translated: CASSTTALPYEQYF.